This T cell receptor beta chain was sequenced in a study of early T cells in non-severe SARS-CoV-2 infection. TCRdb reanalysed the 5' RACE reads using MiXCR and keeps one entry per CDR3 protein. The sample includes 40,000 to 45,000 distinct CDR3 sequences, roughly a tenth of them seen just once. In its sample, this clonotype was seen many times. The receptor's source is an adult who was a healthcare worker with PCR-confirmed SARS-CoV-2 infection or an uninfected control (not recorded which). What was sequenced was whole blood.

In DNA, the CDR3 is TGTGCCAGCAGCTTAGTTTCCGGGGAGCTGTTTTTT. Translating gives CASSLVSGELFF. This chain uses TRBV7-6 with TRBJ2-2; D is undetermined. This CDR3 has 12 amino acids. Trimming took 1 base from V and 6 from J, leaving 3 bases between them. Germline CDR1 reads SGHVS; CDR2 reads FNYEAQ. The whole variable domain, filled in from reference TRBV7-6 and TRBJ2-2, reads GAGVSQSPRYKVTKRGQDVALRCDPISGHVSLYWYRQALGQGPEFLTYFNYEAQQDKSGLPNDRFSAERPEGSISTLTIQRTEQRDSAMYRCASSLVSGELFFGEGSRLTVL.